A single sample is the source of the 2 T cell receptor beta chains below, sequenced in a study of blood T cell repertoires in COVID-19. Libraries were prepared by immunoSEQ multiplex PCR; TCRdb keeps only in-frame clonotypes and omits some of them. The sample shows over 150,000 clones, approximately 83% of them seen only once. Sequencing was done on a sample of peripheral blood. These TCRs come from a woman aged 55-75 years with acute or convalescent COVID-19.

V and J are TRBV9 and TRBJ1-2, with a possible D match to TRBD1 (6 bases). Trimming shortened V by 8 bases and J by 6 bases, and 17 bases separated the two germline ends. Germline CDR1 SGDLS, CDR2 YYNGEE. The CDR3 loop spans 13 amino acids. The CDR3 DNA follows: TGTGCCAGAATGGGGGGGAACAGGGATGGCTACACCTTC. Protein: CARMGGNRDGYTF.

V gene TRBV28 combines with J gene TRBJ2-1; no firm D call. In germline, CDR1 is MDHEN, CDR2 SYDVKM. The CDR3 loop spans 16 amino acids. V was clipped by 6 bases and J by 0 bases, with 15 bases between them. CDR3 residues: CASSEGTESSYNEQFF. Written as DNA, the CDR3 is TGTGCCAGCAGCGAAGGAACAGAGAGCTCCTACAATGAGCAGTTCTTC.